Listed here is a single TCR beta chain. Participants reported their clinical history, and cohort assignment relied on those reports. The data are from a study of blood T cell repertoires in COVID-19. As for the study in general: PBMCs, B-cell-depleted T cells, or T cells provided the cDNA or gDNA that made up the material.

Original analysis: Reference gene primer amplification in the assay estimated nucleated cell counts. Using immunoSEQ multiplex PCR, the repertoire was profiled, and TCRdb retains in-frame clones only, with some absent. V, J and clone size reflect that table, while D and trimming were determined from the DNA. The sample lists about 310,000 clones, roughly 90% seen once, with 8.5% to 10% in the top ten. V was cut by 5 bases and J by 1 base, with 9 bases left in between. Germline V CDR1 and CDR2: MDHEN, SYDVKM. The CDR3 runs 15 residues. Sequencing input: PBMCs or T cells enriched from blood (not recorded which). The clonotype comes from a woman in her late teens or twenties who had recovered from COVID-19. V and J are TRBV28 and TRBJ1-6, with D tentatively TRBD1 (5 bases). CDR3 in DNA: TGTGCCAGCAGTGCAGGGTCATCCTATAATTCACCCCTCCACTTT. Amino acid sequence: CASSAGSSYNSPLHF.